The 8 T cell receptor beta chains below come from one sample, sequenced in a study of identical twins. Each CDR3 protein gets one entry after TCRdb re-called the 5' RACE reads with MiXCR. This repertoire shows more than 400,000 distinct CDR3 sequences, roughly 15% found once; its top ten account for around 0.4%. This sample was shared with a second study, whose subject was yellow fever vaccine responses in identical twins.

Sequencing used CD4+ T cells sorted from blood. The origin of the receptors is a woman aged 18-35 years in good health.

The V and J genes are TRBV6-1 and TRBJ2-1; tentative D call: TRBD1 (6 bases). V was shortened by 6 bases and J by 5 bases, with 17 bases between the two germline ends. CDR3 length: 15 residues. Germline V gene lookup returns CDR1 MNHNS and CDR2 SASEGT. The CDR3 reads CASRRHRERDNEQFF. The CDR3 DNA reads TGTGCCAGCAGGAGACACAGGGAACGGGACAATGAGCAGTTCTTC.

This clonotype has ten or more counts. The chain couples TRBV7-9 to TRBJ1-1; no definite D call. Germline CDR1 SEHNR, CDR2 FQNEAQ (reference sequence). V shed 3 bases and J shed 1 base, with 6 bases lying between them. The CDR3 length is 13 residues. The CDR3 sequence: CASSFGKNTEAFF. CDR3 DNA: TGTGCCAGCAGCTTTGGGAAGAACACTGAAGCTTTCTTT. The entire variable domain, with the rest obtained from reference TRBV7-9 and TRBJ1-1, is as follows: DTGVSQNPRHKITKRGQNVTFRCDPISEHNRLYWYRQTLGQGPEFLTYFQNEAQLEKSRLLSDRFSAERPKGSFSTLEIQRTEQGDSAMYLCASSFGKNTEAFFGQGTRLTVV.

This clonotype was recorded at least ten times. The chain combines TRBV5-1 with TRBJ1-1; the D is unclear. Trimming removed 0 bases from V and 1 base from J, with 13 bases in between. Germline V lookup: CDR1 SGHRS, CDR2 YFSETQ. This CDR3 contains 16 residues. CDR3 in amino acids: CASSLVYRPENTEAFF. CDR3 sequence (DNA): TGCGCCAGCAGCTTGGTCTACCGCCCTGAGAACACTGAAGCTTTCTTT.

This clonotype was seen many times. This chain uses TRBV7-6 with TRBJ2-3; D possibly corresponds to TRBD1 (6 bases). V lost 4 bases, J lost 0 bases, and 14 bases lay in between. Looked up from germline, CDR1 is SGHVS and CDR2 is FNYEAQ. CDR3 size: 16 residues. The CDR3 here is CASSSALGGSTDTQYF. The DNA for the CDR3 is TGTGCCAGCAGCTCTGCTCTAGGGGGTAGCACAGATACGCAGTATTTT. Drawing the rest from reference TRBV7-6 and TRBJ2-3, the complete variable domain is GAGVSQSPRYKVTKRGQDVALRCDPISGHVSLYWYRQALGQGPEFLTYFNYEAQQDKSGLPNDRFSAERPEGSISTLTIQRTEQRDSAMYRCASSSALGGSTDTQYFGPGTRLTVL.

The chain uses TRBV10-3 and TRBJ1-6; possible D gene TRBD1, 5 bases. Looked up from germline, CDR1 is ENHRY and CDR2 is SYGVKD. This CDR3 spans 15 amino acids. Trimming shortened V by 0 bases and J by 7 bases, and 10 bases separated the two germline ends. Written as DNA, the CDR3 is TGTGCCATCAGTGAGTCCGGGACGGAGAATTCACCCCTCCACTTT. The encoded protein is CAISESGTENSPLHF.

The chain carries TRBV11-2 and TRBJ2-1; 14 bases line up with TRBD2. Losses at the gene ends were 5 bases for V and 10 bases for J; bases not matched to a gene: 10. The CDR3 contains 16 residues. Germline CDR1 and CDR2: SGHAT and FQNNGV. CDR3 DNA: TGTGCCAGCAGCCCATACCCGGGACTAGCGGGAGTAGAGCAGTTCTTC. This encodes CASSPYPGLAGVEQFF.

This clonotype was seen more than once but under ten times. This chain links TRBV15 with TRBJ2-4, with D maybe TRBD1 (5 bases). Germline CDR1 and CDR2: LNHNV and YYDKDF (reference sequence). V shed 0 bases and J shed 0 bases, with 12 bases lying between them. The length of the CDR3 is 17 residues. The CDR3 DNA sequence: TGTGCCACCAGCAGAGATAAGGGGATTCTAGCCAAAAACATTCAGTACTTC. Translated: CATSRDKGILAKNIQYF.

The rearrangement links TRBV7-7 to TRBJ2-5; 9 nucleotides line up with TRBD1. The germline V gene has CDR1 SSHAT and CDR2 FNYEAQ (reference sequence). After removal of 5 bases from V and 5 bases from J, the junction contained 9 bases not matched to a gene. This CDR3 region has 15 residues. CDR3 nucleotides: TGTGCCAGCAGCGAGGACAGGGGCGGCAGGGAGACCCAGTACTTC. It translates to CASSEDRGGRETQYF. The full variable domain, in which reference TRBV7-7 and TRBJ2-5 provide the parts outside the CDR3, is GAGVSQSPRYKVTKRGQDVTLRCDPISSHATLYWYQQALGQGPEFLTYFNYEAQPDKSGLPSDRFSAERPEGSISTLTIQRTEQRDSAMYRCASSEDRGGRETQYFGPGTRLLVL.